The 27 T cell receptor beta chains reported below all come from one sample, sequenced in a study of T cell repertoires in cytomegalovirus infection. Using its own MiXCR run on the reads, TCRdb lists one record per CDR3 protein. The data hold about 110,000 distinct CDR3 sequences, with around 28% observed a single time. Antigens of these TCRs are unknown. The sequencing here drew on CD8+ T cells from cultured PBMCs, taken from culture after CMV antigen stimulation. The receptor set was obtained from a human donor in good health (CMV status not recorded). Some clones in this sample may be carry-over from other donors' samples.

The chain uses TRBV7-6 and TRBJ1-2; no clear D. This CDR3 spans 13 amino acids. V lost 2 bases and J lost 4, with 8 bases in between. Germline loops: CDR1 SGHVS, CDR2 FNYEAQ. The CDR3 here is CASSLPGFYGYTF. CDR3 nucleotides: TGTGCCAGCAGCTTACCCGGGTTCTATGGCTACACCTTC.

The chain links TRBV11-2 to TRBJ2-7; TRBD1 is a possible D gene (5 bases). The length of the CDR3 is 15 residues. Germline V CDR1 and CDR2: SGHAT, FQNNGV. The V end was cut by 5 bases, the J end by 2 bases, with 16 bases between. The CDR3 DNA reads as TGTGCCAGCAGCCAAGCGCAGGGAAGTCCCTACGAGCAGTACTTC. As protein: CASSQAQGSPYEQYF.

The V call is TRBV12-3 or TRBV12-4, the J call TRBJ2-1; either TRBD1 or TRBD2 may supply D (5 bases each). Trimming took off 3 bases at V and 3 bases at J, with 9 bases between the two ends. The CDR3 totals 14 residues. CDR3 sequence: CASSFRGVYNEQFF. The DNA for the CDR3 is TGTGCCAGCAGTTTCCGGGGCGTCTACAATGAGCAGTTCTTC.

Details on this clonotype: An end of the junction does not agree with germline; a read error may underlie this. The CDR3 sequence: CVSRLRTADTEAFF. Here the CDR3 DNA reads TGTGTCAGCCGCTTGCGGACAGCAGACACTGAAGCTTTCTTT. This chain joins TRBV7-2 and TRBJ1-1; TRBD1 might be the D (6 bases). The CDR3 is 14 residues long. Germline CDR1 SGHTA, CDR2 FQGNSA.

The gene calls are TRBV6-6 and TRBJ1-1; 8 nucleotides line up with TRBD1. Trimming removed 5 bases from V and 4 bases from J; junction bases left unmatched: 6. The CDR3 loop spans 14 amino acids. Germline loops: CDR1 MNHNY, CDR2 SVGAGI (reference sequence). The CDR3 region has the DNA TGTGCCAGCAGTCCGACAGGGGCAGGCACTGAAGCTTTCTTT. Amino acids: CASSPTGAGTEAFF.

This clonotype has a count of ten or more. In nucleotides, the CDR3 is TGTGCCAGCAGTTTAAAGCCGGGACAGGGGATAGATGAGCAGTTCTTC. Protein: CASSLKPGQGIDEQFF. The chain employs TRBV28 and TRBJ2-1; 10 positions agree with TRBD1. The CDR3 loop spans 16 amino acids. Per germline, CDR1 MDHEN and CDR2 SYDVKM. Trimming cost V 2 bases and J 8 bases; bases outside gene matches: 9.

The V call is TRBV4-1, the J call TRBJ2-2; TRBD1 matches 8 bases. The CDR3 extends over 16 amino acids. CDR1 and CDR2 from the germline V gene are MGHRA and YSYEKL. J was trimmed by 5 bases and V by 1 base; bases with no gene match: 6. CDR3 in amino acids: CASSQVFTGGTGELFF. DNA for the CDR3: TGCGCCAGCAGCCAAGTATTCACAGGGGGTACCGGGGAGCTGTTTTTT.

This clonotype has a handful of counts. The chain carries TRBV28 and TRBJ1-5, with 8 bases matching TRBD1. This CDR3 is built from 14 residues. Trimming cost V 5 bases and J 7 bases; bases outside gene matches: 7. From germline, CDR1 is MDHEN and CDR2 SYDVKM. The CDR3 DNA follows: TGTGCCAGCAGTCCACAGGGGACAGGCCAGCCCCAGCATTTT. This codes for CASSPQGTGQPQHF.

A few counts support this clonotype. The chain links TRBV12-3 or TRBV12-4 to TRBJ1-5, with D unclear. The CDR3 runs 14 residues. The V and J ends lost 4 bases and 4 bases respectively, with 11 bases between them. CDR3 coding DNA: TGTGCCAGCAGTTATCGGTGGACTAATCAGCCCCAGCATTTT. Translated, it gives CASSYRWTNQPQHF.

CDR3 nucleotide sequence: TGTGCCAGCAGCCAGGGGGCTCACGGGCGCACAGATACGCAGTATTTT. It encodes CASSQGAHGRTDTQYF. The rearrangement joins TRBV13 to TRBJ2-3; the match to TRBD1 covers 8 bases. CDR3 length: 16 residues. Germline V gene lookup returns CDR1 PRHDT and CDR2 FYEKMQ (reference sequence). Trimming took 5 bases from V and 1 from J; bases not matched to a gene: 8.

In its sample, this clonotype was seen a few times. This chain joins TRBV19 and TRBJ1-5; D gene unclear. V dropped 4 bases and J dropped 7 bases, with 23 bases sitting between them. Germline CDR1 is LNHDA and CDR2 is SQIVND (reference sequence). CDR3 size: 17 residues. The CDR3 loop reads CASSTGRTTKGGQPQHF. CDR3 sequence (DNA): TGTGCCAGTAGTACCGGCCGGACGACGAAGGGAGGACAGCCCCAGCATTTT.

This clonotype was counted ten times or more. The V gene is TRBV7-3, the J gene TRBJ2-3; TRBD2 aligns across 8 bases. The germline V gene has CDR1 SGHTA and CDR2 FQGTGA. The CDR3 has 16 amino acids. V shed 2 bases, J shed 6 bases, and the junction held 10 bases outside the gene matches. CDR3 region: CASSLYFGLAGDTQYF. The CDR3 nucleotides are TGTGCCAGCAGCTTATATTTTGGGCTAGCGGGCGATACGCAGTATTTT.

In this sample, this clonotype turned up a few times. The chain combines TRBV7-9 with TRBJ1-2; perhaps TRBD1 as D (5 bases). This CDR3 is built from 13 residues. Germline CDR1 SEHNR, CDR2 FQNEAQ (reference sequence). V was pared by 5 bases and J by 8 bases, with 15 bases between. This CDR3 is CASSPGPAMGYTF. Written as DNA, the CDR3 is TGTGCCAGCAGCCCGGGACCGGCTATGGGCTACACCTTC.

The rearrangement joins TRBV3-1 to TRBJ2-1, with TRBD2 matching 7 bases. After removal of 0 bases from V and 8 bases from J, the junction contained 7 bases not matched to a gene. In germline, CDR1 is LGHDT, CDR2 YNNKEL (reference sequence). CDR3 length: 15 amino acids. The CDR3 region is CASSQDREGLDEQFF. The CDR3 nucleotides read TGTGCCAGCAGCCAAGACAGGGAGGGGCTCGATGAGCAGTTCTTC.

The rearrangement uses TRBV4-1 and TRBJ1-1, with D perhaps matching TRBD1 (6 bases). Between the trimmed V and J ends, which lost 3 bases and 5 bases, there was a span of 16 bases. Germline assignment: CDR1 MGHRA and CDR2 YSYEKL. The CDR3 runs to 15 residues. The CDR3 sequence is CASSHSLAGVTEAFF. The CDR3 nucleotides are TGCGCCAGCAGCCACTCGTTGGCAGGGGTGACTGAAGCTTTCTTT.

The gene calls are TRBV7-2 and TRBJ2-5, with D perhaps matching TRBD2 (6 bases). The CDR3 contains 12 residues. The germline V gene encodes CDR1 SGHTA and CDR2 FQGNSA. V shed 4 bases and J shed 5 bases, with 8 bases lying between them. In DNA, the CDR3 is TGTGCCAGCAGCTGGGGACTCGAGACCCAGTACTTC. Translated, it gives CASSWGLETQYF.

This clonotype came up many times. The chain couples TRBV7-6 to TRBJ2-1; no clear D gene. From germline, CDR1 is SGHVS and CDR2 FNYEAQ. The CDR3 loop spans 13 amino acids. V was trimmed by 1 base and J by 6 bases, leaving 7 bases between them. The CDR3 region is CASSLGQVNEQFF. In DNA form, the CDR3 reads TGTGCCAGCAGCTTAGGTCAGGTCAATGAGCAGTTCTTC.

In this sample, this clonotype turned up a few times. This chain joins TRBV12-5 and TRBJ1-4; no clear D gene. Trimming took 9 bases from V and 5 from J, leaving 7 bases between them. Per germline, CDR1 LGHNT and CDR2 FRNRAP. The CDR3 contains 11 residues. The DNA of the CDR3 is TGTGCTAGGTCTCGAAATGAAAAACTGTTTTTT. As protein: CARSRNEKLFF.

CDR3 sequence reads: CASQGGYNEQFF. In DNA, the CDR3 is TGTGCCAGTCAGGGCGGATACAATGAGCAGTTCTTC. The rearrangement joins TRBV19 to TRBJ2-1; D perhaps matches TRBD1 (5 bases). This CDR3 comprises 12 residues. V was clipped by 8 bases and J by 4 bases, with 9 bases between them. Germline CDR1 reads LNHDA; CDR2 reads SQIVND (reference sequence).

This clonotype was recorded once. The chain uses TRBV3-1 and TRBJ2-2, with D unclear. Per the germline V gene, CDR1 is LGHDT and CDR2 is YNNKEL (reference sequence). The CDR3 has 12 residues. Trimming cost V 1 base and J 9 bases, with 6 bases left between them. CDR3 sequence (DNA): TGTGCCAGCAGCCAAGGAGGACGGGAGCTGTTTTTT. Translation: CASSQGGRELFF.

V usage is TRBV28 and J usage is TRBJ2-7, with 9 bases fitting TRBD1. This CDR3 contains 15 residues. With 6 bases clipped from V and 1 base from J, the junction kept 7 bases outside the gene matches. The germline gives CDR1 MDHEN, CDR2 SYDVKM. The CDR3 region has the DNA TGTGCCAGCAGGCAACCAGGACAGGGGTCCTACGAGCAGTACTTC. This codes for CASRQPGQGSYEQYF.

V is TRBV7-4 and J is TRBJ1-6; D not certain. CDR1 and CDR2 (germline): SGHVT, SQSDAQ. The germline V and J ends were trimmed by 9 bases and 12 bases, with 15 bases remaining between them. The CDR3 consists of 12 residues. CDR3 DNA: TGTGCCAGTGAGGGCCTGGATAGACCCCTCCACTTT. Residues: CASEGLDRPLHF. Supplemented by reference TRBV7-4 and TRBJ1-6, the full variable domain reads GAGVSQSPRYKVAKRGRDVALRCDSISGHVTLYWYRQTLGQGSEVLTYSQSDAQRDKSGRPSGRFSAERPERSVSTLKIQRTEQGDSAVYLCASEGLDRPLHFGNGTRLTVT.

This chain joins TRBV27 and TRBJ1-1; no clear D gene. The germline V gene encodes CDR1 MNHEY and CDR2 SMNVEV (reference sequence). The CDR3 totals 14 residues. With 2 bases removed from V and 1 base from J, the gap between germline ends came to 8 bases. The CDR3 protein is CASSLKPSNTEAFF. CDR3 DNA sequence: TGTGCCAGCAGTTTAAAACCCTCGAACACTGAAGCTTTCTTT.

This clonotype was seen a handful of times. The chain combines TRBV25-1 with TRBJ2-1, with D tentatively TRBD1 (5 bases). CDR1 and CDR2 (germline): MGHDK, SYGVNS. Deletions cut 4 bases from V and 3 bases from J, with 16 bases between. The CDR3 runs 16 residues. CDR3 protein: CASSGPGISFYNEQFF. The DNA for the CDR3 is TGTGCCAGCAGTGGCCCAGGGATCTCCTTCTACAATGAGCAGTTCTTC.

The rearrangement uses TRBV7-6 and TRBJ2-7; D is unclear. Germline values: CDR1 SGHVS, CDR2 FNYEAQ. The CDR3 has 13 residues. Trimming pared 6 bases from V and 3 bases from J, leaving 12 bases between. CDR3 DNA: TGTGCCAGCAGTTCCTCCGAGAGCTACGAGCAGTACTTC. This codes for CASSSSESYEQYF.

The V call is TRBV19, the J call TRBJ2-3; 10 nucleotides agree with TRBD1. CDR3 length: 15 amino acids. Germline V CDR1 and CDR2: LNHDA, SQIVND (reference sequence). V lost 3 bases and J lost 3; bases outside the gene matches: 3. CDR3 coding DNA: TGTGCCAGTAGTATCCCGGGACAGGGGACAGATACGCAGTATTTT. The encoded protein is CASSIPGQGTDTQYF. The complete variable domain, with remaining parts taken from reference TRBV19 and TRBJ2-3, reads DGGITQSPKYLFRKEGQNVTLSCEQNLNHDAMYWYRQDPGQGLRLIYYSQIVNDFQKGDIAEGYSVSREKKESFPLTVTSAQKNPTAFYLCASSIPGQGTDTQYFGPGTRLTVL.

The chain joins TRBV2 to TRBJ2-5; 7 positions match TRBD2. Germline CDR1 and CDR2: SNHLY and FYNNEI. The junction had 3 bases not matched to a gene; V was cut back by 3 bases and J by 2 bases. There are 14 residues in the CDR3. The CDR3, as DNA: TGTGCCAGCAGTGACCCGGGAGGACAAGAGACCCAGTACTTC. Encoded protein: CASSDPGGQETQYF.